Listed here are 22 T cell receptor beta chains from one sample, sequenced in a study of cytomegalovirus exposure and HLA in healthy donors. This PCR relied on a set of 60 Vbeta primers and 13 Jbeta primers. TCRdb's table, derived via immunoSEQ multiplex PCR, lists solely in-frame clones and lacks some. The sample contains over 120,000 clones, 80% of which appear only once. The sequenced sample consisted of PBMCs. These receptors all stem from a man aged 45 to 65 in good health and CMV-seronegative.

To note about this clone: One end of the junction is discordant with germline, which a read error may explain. The CDR3 DNA is TGTGCCACCAGCAGAGATCGAGTAGCGGGCTCCTCCGAGCAGTACTTC. Translated: CATSRDRVAGSSEQYF. V gene TRBV15 combines with J gene TRBJ2-7; 7 positions agree with TRBD2. Germline values: CDR1 LNHNV, CDR2 YYDKDF (reference sequence). This CDR3 region has 16 residues.

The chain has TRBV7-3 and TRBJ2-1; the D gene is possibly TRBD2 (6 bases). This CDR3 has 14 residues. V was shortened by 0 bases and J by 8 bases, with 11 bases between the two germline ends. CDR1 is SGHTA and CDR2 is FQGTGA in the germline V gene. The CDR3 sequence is CASSLTWRGDEQFF. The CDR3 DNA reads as TGTGCCAGCAGCTTAACCTGGCGGGGCGATGAGCAGTTCTTC.

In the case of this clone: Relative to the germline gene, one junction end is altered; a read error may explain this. CDR3 sequence reads: CASSLSGGGGNSEPQHF. CDR3 bases: TGTGCTAGCAGCCTCTCAGGGGGCGGGGGAAACTCGGAGCCCCAGCATTTT. This sequence joins TRBV7-7 and TRBJ1-5, with TRBD1 matching 8 bases. The germline gives CDR1 SSHAT, CDR2 FNYEAQ (reference sequence). The CDR3 runs to 17 residues.

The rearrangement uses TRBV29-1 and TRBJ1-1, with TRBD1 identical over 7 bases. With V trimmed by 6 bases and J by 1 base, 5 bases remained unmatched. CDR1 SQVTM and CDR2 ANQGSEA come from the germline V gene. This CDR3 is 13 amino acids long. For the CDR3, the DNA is TGCAGCGTACGGACAGGAGGGAACACTGAAGCTTTCTTT. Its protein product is CSVRTGGNTEAFF.

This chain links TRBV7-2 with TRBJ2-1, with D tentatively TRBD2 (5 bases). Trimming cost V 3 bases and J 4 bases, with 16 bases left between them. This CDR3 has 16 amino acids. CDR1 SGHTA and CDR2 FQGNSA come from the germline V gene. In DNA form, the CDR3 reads TGTGCCAGCAGCTTGAGCGGTGGGGAAGGTTACAATGAGCAGTTCTTC. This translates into CASSLSGGEGYNEQFF.

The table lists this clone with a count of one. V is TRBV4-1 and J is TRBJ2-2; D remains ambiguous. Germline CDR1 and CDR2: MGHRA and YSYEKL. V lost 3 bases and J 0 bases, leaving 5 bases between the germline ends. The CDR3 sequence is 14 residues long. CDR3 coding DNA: TGCGCCAGCAGCCAGGCAGCGAACACCGGGGAGCTGTTTTTT. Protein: CASSQAANTGELFF.

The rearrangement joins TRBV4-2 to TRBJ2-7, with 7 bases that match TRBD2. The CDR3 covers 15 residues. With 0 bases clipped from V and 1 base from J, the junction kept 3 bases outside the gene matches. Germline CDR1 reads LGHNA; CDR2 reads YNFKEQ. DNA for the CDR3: TGTGCCAGCAGCCAAGAGGGGACTACTTCCTACGAGCAGTACTTC. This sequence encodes CASSQEGTTSYEQYF.

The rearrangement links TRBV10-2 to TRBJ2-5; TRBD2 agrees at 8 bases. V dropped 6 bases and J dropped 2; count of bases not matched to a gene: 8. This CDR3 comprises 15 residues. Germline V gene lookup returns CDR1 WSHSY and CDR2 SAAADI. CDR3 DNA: TGCGCCAGCAGAGGTGCGGGAGGCCCTCAAGAGACCCAGTACTTC. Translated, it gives CASRGAGGPQETQYF.

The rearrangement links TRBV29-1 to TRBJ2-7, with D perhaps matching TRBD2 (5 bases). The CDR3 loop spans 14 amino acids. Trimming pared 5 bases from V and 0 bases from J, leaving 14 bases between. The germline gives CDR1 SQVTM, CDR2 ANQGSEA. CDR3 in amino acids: CSVLANGISYEQYF. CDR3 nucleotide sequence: TGCAGCGTTTTAGCGAACGGGATCTCCTACGAGCAGTACTTC.

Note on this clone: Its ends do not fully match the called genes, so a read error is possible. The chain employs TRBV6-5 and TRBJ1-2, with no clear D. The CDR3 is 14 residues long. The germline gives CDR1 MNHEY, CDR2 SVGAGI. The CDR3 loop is CASRYSRVNYGYTF. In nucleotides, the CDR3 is TGTGCCAGCAGGTACTCGAGGGTAAACTATGGCTACACCTTC.

CDR3 bases: TGTGCCAGCAGCCCCTCAGGACAGGGTGTTTCACCCCTCCACTTT. Translating gives CASSPSGQGVSPLHF. The chain employs TRBV5-6 and TRBJ1-6, with 8 bases aligning to TRBD1. CDR1 and CDR2 (germline): SGHDT, YYEEEE. CDR3 length equals 15 residues. With V trimmed by 4 bases and J by 9 bases, 9 bases remained unmatched.

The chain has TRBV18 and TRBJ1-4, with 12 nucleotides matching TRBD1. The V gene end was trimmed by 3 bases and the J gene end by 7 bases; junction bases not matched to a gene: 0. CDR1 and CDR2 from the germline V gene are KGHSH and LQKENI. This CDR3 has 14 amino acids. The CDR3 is CASSPGQGAEKLFF. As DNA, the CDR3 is TGTGCCAGCTCACCGGGACAGGGGGCTGAAAAACTGTTTTTT.

The CDR3 nucleotides are TGTGCCAGCAGACCTCCGGGCAGGGTGAACACTGAAGCTTTCTTT. This gives the protein CASRPPGRVNTEAFF. The rearrangement uses TRBV7-8 and TRBJ1-1, with a weak D call TRBD1 (5 bases). CDR1 and CDR2 from the germline V gene are SGHVS and FQNEAQ. V gave up 6 bases and J gave up 0 bases, with 14 bases separating them. The CDR3 length is 15 residues.

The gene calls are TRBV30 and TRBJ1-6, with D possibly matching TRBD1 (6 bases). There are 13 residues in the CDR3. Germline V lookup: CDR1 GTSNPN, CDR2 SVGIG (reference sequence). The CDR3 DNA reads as TGTGCTTACAAACAGGGTTTTAATTCACCCCTCCACTTT. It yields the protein CAYKQGFNSPLHF.

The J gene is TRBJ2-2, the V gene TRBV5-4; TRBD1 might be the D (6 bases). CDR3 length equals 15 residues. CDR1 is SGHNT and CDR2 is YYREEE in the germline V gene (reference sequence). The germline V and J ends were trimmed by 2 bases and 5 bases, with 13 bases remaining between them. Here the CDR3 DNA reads TGTGCCAGCAGCTTTGACAGGTTCAAAACCGGGGAGCTGTTTTTT. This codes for CASSFDRFKTGELFF.

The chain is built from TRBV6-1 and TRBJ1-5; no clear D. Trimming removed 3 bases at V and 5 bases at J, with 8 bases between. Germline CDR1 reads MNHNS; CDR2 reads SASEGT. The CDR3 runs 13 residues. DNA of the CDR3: TGTGCCAGCAGTGATAACAGCTATCAGCCCCAGCATTTT. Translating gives CASSDNSYQPQHF.

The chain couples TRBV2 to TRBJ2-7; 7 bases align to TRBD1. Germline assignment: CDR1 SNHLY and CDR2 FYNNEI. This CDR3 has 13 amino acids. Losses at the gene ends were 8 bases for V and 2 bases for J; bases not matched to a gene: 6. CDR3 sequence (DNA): TGTGCCAGCTCCCGGGACAGTACCTACGAGCAGTACTTC. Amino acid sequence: CASSRDSTYEQYF.

The CDR3 nucleotides read TGCGCCAGCAGCTTGCCCGAGGCTCCCTACACAGATACGCAGTATTTT. It yields the protein CASSLPEAPYTDTQYF. The gene calls are TRBV5-1 and TRBJ2-3; D gene uncertain. The CDR3 is made up of 16 amino acids. The germline CDR1 and CDR2 sequences are SGHRS and YFSETQ. Trimming removed 1 base at V and 2 bases at J, with 14 bases between.

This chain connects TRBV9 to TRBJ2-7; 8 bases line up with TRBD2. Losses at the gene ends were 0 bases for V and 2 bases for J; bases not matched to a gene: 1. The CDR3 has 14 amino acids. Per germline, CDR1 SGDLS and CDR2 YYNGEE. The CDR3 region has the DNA TGTGCCAGCAGCGTAGACGGGGGGGCCTACGAGCAGTACTTC. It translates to CASSVDGGAYEQYF.

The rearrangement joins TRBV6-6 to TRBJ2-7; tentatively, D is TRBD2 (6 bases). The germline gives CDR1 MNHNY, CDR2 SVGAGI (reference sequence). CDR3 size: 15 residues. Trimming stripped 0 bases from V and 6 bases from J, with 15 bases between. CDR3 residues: CASSYSGEEFSEQYF. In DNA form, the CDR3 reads TGTGCCAGCAGTTACTCGGGGGAGGAGTTCTCCGAGCAGTACTTC.

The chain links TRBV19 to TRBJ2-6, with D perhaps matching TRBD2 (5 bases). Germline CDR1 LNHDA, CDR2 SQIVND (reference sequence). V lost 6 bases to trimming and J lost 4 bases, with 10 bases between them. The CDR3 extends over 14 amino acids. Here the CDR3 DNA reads TGTGCCAGTAGGCGGGTCGGCGGGGCCAACGTCCTGACTTTC. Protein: CASRRVGGANVLTF.

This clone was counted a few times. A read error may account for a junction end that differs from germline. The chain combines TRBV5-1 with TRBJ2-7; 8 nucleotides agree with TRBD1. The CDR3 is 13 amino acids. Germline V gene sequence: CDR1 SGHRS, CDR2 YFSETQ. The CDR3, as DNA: TGCGCCAGCAGCTCAGGACAGGGAGTGACGGTGAACTTC. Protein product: CASSSGQGVTVNF.